The 22 T cell receptor beta chains listed next were all sequenced from one sample in a study of blood T cell repertoires in COVID-19. The protocol was immunoSEQ multiplex PCR, while the TCRdb copy is restricted to in-frame clones and leaves out a portion. The sample contains under 110,000 clones, under 90% of which appear only once. Material for sequencing was peripheral blood. These receptors were obtained from a woman between 55 and 75 years old with acute or convalescent COVID-19.

This clone showed up just once. The V and J genes are TRBV6-4 and TRBJ1-1; TRBD1 is a possible D gene (6 bases). V lost 0 bases, J lost 4 bases, and 12 bases lay in between. Germline lookup yields CDR1 MRHNA and CDR2 SNTAGT. The CDR3 totals 15 residues. CDR3 nucleotide sequence: TGTGCCAGCAGTGACTCGGGGCAGGGGAGCACTGAAGCTTTCTTT. Protein product: CASSDSGQGSTEAFF.

The chain links TRBV2 to TRBJ1-2; D is possibly TRBD1 (5 bases). Trimming cost V 6 bases and J 3 bases, with 17 bases left between them. This CDR3 is 15 amino acids long. Germline CDR1 reads SNHLY; CDR2 reads FYNNEI. Here the CDR3 DNA reads TGTGCCAGCAGCACGCCGACAGCCAGGCACTATGGCTACACCTTC. Protein sequence: CASSTPTARHYGYTF.

V usage is TRBV10-2 and J usage is TRBJ2-7, with TRBD1 identical over 10 bases. The germline V gene has CDR1 WSHSY and CDR2 SAAADI. The V and J ends lost 3 bases and 2 bases, in that order; junction bases with no gene match: 4. This CDR3 has 15 residues. The CDR3 sequence: CASSEGTGAPYEQYF. For the CDR3, the DNA is TGCGCCAGCAGTGAAGGGACAGGGGCCCCCTACGAGCAGTACTTC.

This chain uses TRBV19 with TRBJ2-1, with D possibly TRBD2 on 6 matching bases. The CDR3 contains 18 residues. Germline V lookup: CDR1 LNHDA, CDR2 SQIVND (reference sequence). Trimming left V 0 bases short and J 1 base short, with 16 bases between. CDR3 sequence (DNA): TGTGCCAGTAGTATAGATGTTTGGGGGGTTATTTCCTACAATGAGCAGTTCTTC. Protein product: CASSIDVWGVISYNEQFF.

The chain carries TRBV7-6 and TRBJ2-4; 9 nucleotides align to TRBD1. With V trimmed by 5 bases and J by 4 bases, 3 bases remained unmatched. CDR1 and CDR2 (germline): SGHVS, FNYEAQ. The CDR3 length is 14 residues. The CDR3 DNA reads TGTGCCAGCAGCCCCGGGACAGGGAAAAACATTCAGTACTTC. It codes for CASSPGTGKNIQYF.

This clone was seen more than once but under ten times. The rearrangement links TRBV7-9 to TRBJ2-7; a weak D match, TRBD2 (5 bases). Deletions cut 5 bases from V and 2 bases from J, with 16 bases between. The germline V gene encodes CDR1 SEHNR and CDR2 FQNEAQ (reference sequence). The CDR3 is 15 amino acids. The CDR3 sequence: CASSPFPGKTYEQYF. The CDR3 DNA sequence: TGTGCCAGCAGCCCCTTTCCGGGGAAGACCTACGAGCAGTACTTC.

This clone was counted a single time. This chain joins TRBV5-1 and TRBJ2-3; TRBD2 aligns across 16 bases. The CDR3 sequence is 18 residues long. Germline V lookup: CDR1 SGHRS, CDR2 YFSETQ. After removal of 4 bases from V and 4 bases from J, the junction contained 9 bases not matched to a gene. The CDR3 region is CASSPGTSGRAVPDTQYF. The DNA for the CDR3 is TGCGCCAGCAGCCCCGGGACTAGCGGGAGGGCCGTTCCAGATACGCAGTATTTT.

This clone was detected only once. V gene TRBV30 combines with J gene TRBJ2-7, with 12 bases that match TRBD2. The V segment lost 6 bases and the J segment 0 bases; nucleotides outside the gene matches: 3. The CDR3 length is 14 residues. Per germline, CDR1 GTSNPN and CDR2 SVGIG (reference sequence). The CDR3 sequence: CACPSGGGSYEQYF. CDR3 nucleotides: TGTGCCTGCCCTAGCGGGGGGGGCTCCTACGAGCAGTACTTC.

The J gene is TRBJ1-2, the V gene TRBV5-1; D remains ambiguous. In germline, CDR1 is SGHRS, CDR2 YFSETQ. The CDR3 covers 14 residues. V was clipped by 2 bases and J by 7 bases, with 15 bases between them. The CDR3 reads CASSLEGSGPGYTF. In DNA form, the CDR3 reads TGCGCCAGCAGCTTAGAGGGCTCCGGGCCTGGCTACACCTTC.

The chain carries TRBV5-1 and TRBJ2-7, with 13 positions matching TRBD2. The V segment lost 4 bases and the J segment 4 bases; nucleotides outside the gene matches: 5. This CDR3 comprises 15 residues. CDR1 and CDR2 from the germline V gene are SGHRS and YFSETQ. DNA for the CDR3: TGCGCCAGCAGCCCCACTAGCGGGAGGGCTTACGAGCAGTACTTC. Residues: CASSPTSGRAYEQYF.

V gene TRBV28 combines with J gene TRBJ1-3, with TRBD1 as a possible D gene (5 bases). Germline CDR1 and CDR2: MDHEN and SYDVKM. There are 16 residues in the CDR3. The V end lost 6 bases, the J end lost 4 bases, and 19 bases lay between the germline ends. CDR3 loop: CASSELGTLKGNTIYF. The CDR3 bases are TGTGCCAGCAGCGAACTCGGGACTCTGAAGGGAAACACCATATATTTT.

V gene TRBV4-2 combines with J gene TRBJ1-2; 8 nucleotides align to TRBD1. Per the germline V gene, CDR1 is LGHNA and CDR2 is YNFKEQ. Germline trimming cut 0 bases from V and 8 bases from J; bases unmatched to any gene: 2. There are 13 residues in the CDR3. CDR3 sequence: CASSQEQGDGYTF. The CDR3 DNA is TGTGCCAGCAGCCAAGAACAGGGGGACGGCTACACCTTC.

The chain is built from TRBV2 and TRBJ2-5; unclear D gene. Germline V gene sequence: CDR1 SNHLY, CDR2 FYNNEI. With 7 bases removed from V and 2 bases from J, the gap between germline ends came to 5 bases. This CDR3 comprises 11 residues. The CDR3 is CASMRQETQYF. The CDR3 bases are TGTGCCAGCATGCGACAAGAGACCCAGTACTTC.

This clone was found once. This rearrangement joins TRBV5-1 to TRBJ2-2; 7 nucleotides line up with TRBD2. V dropped 4 bases and J dropped 7; count of bases not matched to a gene: 13. Germline CDR1 reads SGHRS; CDR2 reads YFSETQ. This CDR3 comprises 16 residues. CDR3 region: CASSPGAGNTVGELFF. CDR3 DNA: TGCGCCAGCAGCCCCGGAGCGGGAAATACGGTCGGGGAGCTGTTTTTT.

The CDR3 DNA follows: TGTGCCAGCAGCCGGGATGGCTCAATGAACACTGAAGCTTTCTTT. This sequence encodes CASSRDGSMNTEAFF. The chain joins TRBV5-5 to TRBJ1-1; the D is unclear. The CDR3 has 15 amino acids. V was pared by 4 bases and J by 0 bases, with 13 bases between. Germline lookup yields CDR1 SGHKS and CDR2 YYEKEE (reference sequence). The full variable domain, completed using reference TRBV5-5 and TRBJ1-1, is DAGVTQSPTHLIKTRGQQVTLRCSPISGHKSVSWYQQVLGQGPQFIFQYYEKEERGRGNFPDRFSARQFPNYSSELNVNALLLGDSALYLCASSRDGSMNTEAFFGQGTRLTVV.

The genes are TRBV5-1 and TRBJ2-2; the D is unclear. CDR3 size: 14 residues. Per germline, CDR1 SGHRS and CDR2 YFSETQ. The V end was cut by 4 bases, the J end by 4 bases, with 11 bases between. CDR3 amino acids: CASSAIQSTGELFF. CDR3 sequence (DNA): TGCGCCAGCAGCGCGATACAGAGCACCGGGGAGCTGTTTTTT.

The chain has TRBV28 and TRBJ2-2; D unresolved. Germline V gene data show CDR1 as MDHEN and CDR2 as SYDVKM. The ends were cut back, 3 bases at V and 4 bases at J, with 9 bases in the middle. The CDR3 runs to 14 residues. The CDR3 sequence is CASSFQLTTGELFF. CDR3 DNA: TGTGCCAGCAGTTTTCAACTAACCACCGGGGAGCTGTTTTTT.

The chain uses TRBV27 and TRBJ2-7, with a tentative D call TRBD1 (5 bases). V lost 0 bases, J lost 5 bases, and 11 bases lay in between. The CDR3 sequence is 14 residues long. Germline V gives CDR1 MNHEY, CDR2 SMNVEV (reference sequence). This CDR3 reads CASSLSPGFNEQYF. The CDR3 DNA reads as TGTGCCAGCAGTTTATCCCCAGGGTTCAACGAGCAGTACTTC.

The J gene is TRBJ2-2, the V gene TRBV28, with 10 bases lining up with TRBD2. The CDR3 covers 17 residues. Germline trimming cut 0 bases from V and 2 bases from J; bases unmatched to any gene: 3. Per the germline V gene, CDR1 is MDHEN and CDR2 is SYDVKM. In nucleotides, the CDR3 is TGTGCCAGCAGTTTATGGAGACTAGCGGGTAACACCGGGGAGCTGTTTTTT. Protein: CASSLWRLAGNTGELFF.

CDR3 DNA sequence: TGTGCCAGCAGCCGAGGCTGGGGGCGCTCCGATGGCTACACCTTC. It translates to CASSRGWGRSDGYTF. The chain carries TRBV7-9 and TRBJ1-2; perhaps TRBD1 as D (6 bases). Germline CDR1 and CDR2: SEHNR and FQNEAQ (reference sequence). This CDR3 has 15 residues. Deletions cut 5 bases from V and 6 bases from J, with 19 bases between. Full variable domain (missing parts from reference TRBV7-9 and TRBJ1-2): DTGVSQNPRHKITKRGQNVTFRCDPISEHNRLYWYRQTLGQGPEFLTYFQNEAQLEKSRLLSDRFSAERPKGSFSTLEIQRTEQGDSAMYLCASSRGWGRSDGYTFGSGTRLTVV.

The chain has TRBV28 and TRBJ1-5, with D unclear. The CDR3 loop spans 16 amino acids. Germline V gene data show CDR1 as MDHEN and CDR2 as SYDVKM. The V and J ends lost 6 bases and 0 bases respectively, with 15 bases between them. The CDR3 sequence is CASSRDGARSNQPQHF. CDR3 DNA sequence: TGTGCCAGCAGCCGAGATGGAGCGCGTAGCAATCAGCCCCAGCATTTT.

The chain combines TRBV2 with TRBJ2-7; 7 bases are shared with TRBD2. From germline, CDR1 is SNHLY and CDR2 FYNNEI. The CDR3 sequence is 15 residues long. J gave up 6 bases and V 6 bases, and 14 bases lay outside the gene matches. The CDR3 nucleotides are TGTGCCAGCAGCGGGGACTTGGGAGGGGCGGGCGAGCAGTACTTC. It is translated as CASSGDLGGAGEQYF.